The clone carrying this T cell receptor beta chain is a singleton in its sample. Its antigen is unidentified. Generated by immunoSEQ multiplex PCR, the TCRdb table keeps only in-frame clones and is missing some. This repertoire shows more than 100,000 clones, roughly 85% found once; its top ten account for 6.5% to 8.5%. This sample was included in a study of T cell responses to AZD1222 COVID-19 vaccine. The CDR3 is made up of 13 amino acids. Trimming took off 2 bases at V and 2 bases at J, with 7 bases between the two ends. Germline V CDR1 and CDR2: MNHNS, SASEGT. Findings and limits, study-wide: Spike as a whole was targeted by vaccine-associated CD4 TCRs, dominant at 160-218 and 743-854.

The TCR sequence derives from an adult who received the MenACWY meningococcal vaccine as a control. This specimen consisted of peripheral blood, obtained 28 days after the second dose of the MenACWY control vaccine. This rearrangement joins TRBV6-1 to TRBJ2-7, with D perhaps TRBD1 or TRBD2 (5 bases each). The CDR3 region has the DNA TGTGCCAGCAGTGAAAGAGGGGCCTACGAGCAGTACGTC. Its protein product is CASSERGAYEQYV.